Listed below are T cell receptor beta chains from one sample, sequenced in a study of cytotoxic CD8 clonotypes in ibrutinib-treated CLL. Assay: immunoSEQ multiplex PCR; the TCRdb copy retains only in-frame clones and omits some. The table records approximately 280,000 clones, roughly four fifths of them present only once. Sequencing was performed on PBMCs, taken at disease progression, from a patient treated with ibrutinib. The receptors derive from a human donor with chronic lymphocytic leukemia. CDR3s include the opening cysteine and the closing phenylalanine or tryptophan. Each record gives: D gene, V gene, J gene, clone size, CDR3 length, CDR3 DNA, CDR3 protein. D genes are given only for firm matches. Clone size is given for some rows only: seen once, a few or many times, or a class if the clone is expanded.

D: TRBD2
V: TRBV5-1
J: TRBJ2-7
size: .
length: 14
DNA: TGCGCCAGCAGATGGAGCGGGACTAGCGGGGCTAAGTACTTC
CDR3: CASRWSGTSGAKYF

D: .
V: TRBV7-9
J: TRBJ2-7
size: .
length: 15
DNA: TGTGCCAGCAGCTTAGCACAAACTGAACCCTACGAGCAGTACTTC
CDR3: CASSLAQTEPYEQYF

D: .
V: TRBV30
J: TRBJ2-5
size: .
length: 14
DNA: TGTGCCTGGAGTGCCGGGGGACAGCAAGAGACCCAGTACTTC
CDR3: CAWSAGGQQETQYF

D: .
V: TRBV9
J: TRBJ2-7
size: few
length: 12
DNA: TGTGCCAGCAGCGCTAATGGGTACGAGCAGTACTTC
CDR3: CASSANGYEQYF

D: TRBD1
V: TRBV5-6
J: TRBJ2-7
size: .
length: 12
DNA: TGTGCCAGCAGCCAGGGGACAGGGGAGCAGTACTTC
CDR3: CASSQGTGEQYF

D: .
V: TRBV27
J: TRBJ2-3
size: .
length: 16
DNA: TGTGCCAGCAGTTTATTCCCCGCAATTTCCACAGATACGCAGTATTTT
CDR3: CASSLFPAISTDTQYF

D: TRBD2
V: TRBV10-2
J: TRBJ2-5
size: .
length: 15
DNA: TGCGCCAGCACCCCACTGCGGGGGACGGGAGAGACCCAGTACTTC
CDR3: CASTPLRGTGETQYF

D: .
V: TRBV5-1
J: TRBJ1-5
size: .
length: 16
DNA: TGCGCCAGCAGCTTGGTATCCGGAGATAGCAATCAGCCCCAGCATTTT
CDR3: CASSLVSGDSNQPQHF

D: .
V: TRBV19
J: TRBJ2-4
size: .
length: 15
DNA: TGTGCCAGTAGTTTCCAAATGAAAGCCAAAAACATTCAGTACTTC
CDR3: CASSFQMKAKNIQYF

D: .
V: TRBV5-8
J: TRBJ1-1
size: .
length: 14
DNA: TGTGCCAGCAGCTTGGACTTAAGGACAGCTGAAGCTTTCTTT
CDR3: CASSLDLRTAEAFF

D: .
V: TRBV7-9
J: TRBJ2-7
size: .
length: 14
DNA: TGTGCCAGCAGCTTAGAGGGTAGTGGGCGTGAGCAGTACTTC
CDR3: CASSLEGSGREQYF

D: .
V: TRBV4-1
J: TRBJ1-2
size: .
length: 16
DNA: TGCGCCAGCAGCCAAGAAAGAGTGGGTACGGACTATGGCTACACCTTC
CDR3: CASSQERVGTDYGYTF

D: TRBD1
V: TRBV5-1
J: TRBJ2-7
size: .
length: 15
DNA: TGCGCCAGCAGCTTGGGGACAGGGACGCTCTACGAGCAGTACTTC
CDR3: CASSLGTGTLYEQYF

D: TRBD1
V: TRBV7-8
J: TRBJ2-7
size: few
length: 14
DNA: TGTGCCAGCAGCCACTGGACAGGGGACTACGAGCAGTACTTC
CDR3: CASSHWTGDYEQYF

D: TRBD1
V: TRBV4-1
J: TRBJ2-3
size: .
length: 17
DNA: TGCGCCAGCAGCCAAGACACCGAGACAGGGTTTGGAGATACGCAGTATTTT
CDR3: CASSQDTETGFGDTQYF

D: TRBD1
V: TRBV29-1
J: TRBJ2-7
size: once
length: 11
DNA: TGCAGCGTGTGGGACAGTTACGAGCAGTACTTC
CDR3: CSVWDSYEQYF

D: TRBD1
V: TRBV4-1
J: TRBJ2-5
size: .
length: 14
DNA: TGCGCCAGCAGCCAACAACAGGGGTGGGAGACCCAGTACTTC
CDR3: CASSQQQGWETQYF

D: .
V: TRBV20-1
J: TRBJ2-7
size: .
length: 11
DNA: TGCAGTGCGGCGACAGTCTACGAGCAGTACTTC
CDR3: CSAATVYEQYF

D: .
V: TRBV7-2
J: TRBJ2-7
size: once
length: 14
DNA: TGTGCCAGCAGCGCGCGGAGGAACCCCTACGAGCAGTACTTC
CDR3: CASSARRNPYEQYF

D: TRBD1
V: TRBV15
J: TRBJ1-2
size: .
length: 11
DNA: TGTGCCACCAGGACAGGGTACGGCTACACCTTC
CDR3: CATRTGYGYTF

D: .
V: TRBV7-9
J: TRBJ1-3
size: .
length: 15
DNA: TGTGCCAGCAGCTTTATGGGGGCGCGGGGTAACACCATATATTTT
CDR3: CASSFMGARGNTIYF

D: TRBD1
V: TRBV27
J: TRBJ1-3
size: .
length: 14
DNA: TGTGCCAGCAGTCCCGGGACAGCTAGAAACACCATATATTTT
CDR3: CASSPGTARNTIYF

D: TRBD2
V: TRBV7-8
J: TRBJ2-3
size: .
length: 13
DNA: TGTGCCAGCAGCTTATCGGGGGGTTATACGCAGTATTTT
CDR3: CASSLSGGYTQYF

D: .
V: TRBV7-9
J: TRBJ2-7
size: .
length: 14
DNA: TGTGCCAGCAGCTTACAGGGACTCTGGGGGGAGCAGTACTTC
CDR3: CASSLQGLWGEQYF

D: .
V: TRBV7-6
J: TRBJ1-1
size: .
length: 15
DNA: TGTGCCAGCAGCTTAGGCTGGGGACAGAACACTGAAGCTTTCTTT
CDR3: CASSLGWGQNTEAFF

D: .
V: TRBV6-1
J: TRBJ2-7
size: .
length: 15
DNA: TGTGCCAGCAGTGAAGCTGGTTACCGATACTACGAGCAGTACTTC
CDR3: CASSEAGYRYYEQYF

D: .
V: TRBV5-1
J: TRBJ1-3
size: .
length: 16
DNA: TGCGCCAGCAGCTTGACGGCCCAGAATGTTGGAAACACCATATATTTT
CDR3: CASSLTAQNVGNTIYF

D: .
V: TRBV7-9
J: TRBJ1-4
size: .
length: 16
DNA: TGTGCCAGCAGCTCCGGGACAACCAGCCTTAATGAAAAACTGTTTTTT
CDR3: CASSSGTTSLNEKLFF

D: .
V: TRBV19
J: TRBJ2-3
size: .
length: 14
DNA: TGTGCCAGTAGTATCGACAGTAGAGCAGATACGCAGTATTTT
CDR3: CASSIDSRADTQYF

D: .
V: TRBV6-5
J: TRBJ2-1
size: .
length: 13
DNA: TGTGCCAGCAGTTACCGCGGGGCCATGGAGCAGTTCTTC
CDR3: CASSYRGAMEQFF

D: .
V: TRBV5-6
J: TRBJ1-5
size: few
length: 16
DNA: TGTGCCAGCAGCAGTATACAGGGAGGGGGCAATCAGCCCCAGCATTTT
CDR3: CASSSIQGGGNQPQHF

D: .
V: TRBV7-2
J: TRBJ1-1
size: once
length: 13
DNA: TGTGCCAGCAGCTTACTGTGGGGGCAGGAAGCTTTCTTT
CDR3: CASSLLWGQEAFF

D: TRBD1
V: TRBV5-1
J: TRBJ2-7
size: many
length: 14
DNA: TGCGCCAGCAGCTTCGGGACAGGGGGCTACGAGCAGTACTTC
CDR3: CASSFGTGGYEQYF

D: TRBD2
V: TRBV11-3
J: TRBJ2-1
size: .
length: 15
DNA: TGTGCCAGCAGCTTCGGACTAGCGACCTACAATGAGCAGTTCTTC
CDR3: CASSFGLATYNEQFF

D: .
V: TRBV29-1
J: TRBJ2-3
size: few
length: 14
DNA: TGCAGCGCCCGAGGGACGGCTAGCACAGATACGCAGTATTTT
CDR3: CSARGTASTDTQYF

D: .
V: TRBV19
J: TRBJ2-3
size: .
length: 13
DNA: TGTGCCAGTAAAAGGGCCAGCATCGATACGCAGTATTTT
CDR3: CASKRASIDTQYF

D: TRBD2
V: TRBV9
J: TRBJ2-3
size: once
length: 17
DNA: TGTGCCAGCAGCGTAGCGGGCGGGAGGACTAGCACAGATACGCAGTATTTT
CDR3: CASSVAGGRTSTDTQYF

D: .
V: TRBV7-9
J: TRBJ2-1
size: few
length: 11
DNA: TGTGCCAGCAGCCGGACCCATGAGCAGTTCTTC
CDR3: CASSRTHEQFF

D: .
V: TRBV5-1
J: TRBJ2-3
size: .
length: 14
DNA: TGCGCCAGCAGCTTGGATCAGAGCACAGATACGCAGTATTTT
CDR3: CASSLDQSTDTQYF

D: TRBD2
V: TRBV7-2
J: TRBJ2-5
size: .
length: 16
DNA: TGTGCCAGCAGCTTAGCAGTAGCGGGAGATCAAGAGACCCAGTACTTC
CDR3: CASSLAVAGDQETQYF

D: .
V: TRBV4-1
J: TRBJ1-2
size: .
length: 13
DNA: TGCGCCAGCAGCCCACAGGTGAACTATGGCTACACCTTC
CDR3: CASSPQVNYGYTF

D: TRBD2
V: TRBV25-1
J: TRBJ2-2
size: .
length: 16
DNA: TGTGCCAGCAGTGCCTCTAGCGGGAGTAGGACCGGGGAGCTGTTTTTT
CDR3: CASSASSGSRTGELFF

D: TRBD1
V: TRBV27
J: TRBJ2-7
size: .
length: 14
DNA: TGTGCCAGCAGTACTCGGGACAGGGCCAACGAGCAGTACTTC
CDR3: CASSTRDRANEQYF

D: .
V: TRBV4-3
J: TRBJ2-7
size: .
length: 15
DNA: TGCGCCAGCAGCCAAGATAGGGGGGCCACCTACGAGCAGTACTTC
CDR3: CASSQDRGATYEQYF

D: TRBD1
V: TRBV18
J: TRBJ2-2
size: few
length: 16
DNA: TGTGCCAGCTCACCCCCGGGACAGGCGAACACCGGGGAGCTGTTTTTT
CDR3: CASSPPGQANTGELFF

D: .
V: TRBV4-3
J: TRBJ1-1
size: .
length: 16
DNA: TGCGCCAGCAGCCAGTTCCCGGAGGGACTGAACACTGAAGCTTTCTTT
CDR3: CASSQFPEGLNTEAFF

D: .
V: TRBV27
J: TRBJ2-1
size: .
length: 13
DNA: TGTGCCAGCAGTTTCGCTAGCACTAATGAGCAGTTCTTC
CDR3: CASSFASTNEQFF

D: .
V: TRBV20-1
J: TRBJ1-5
size: .
length: 10
DNA: TGCAGTGTAGGGAGTGGGCCCCAGCATTTT
CDR3: CSVGSGPQHF

D: .
V: TRBV5-6
J: TRBJ2-3
size: .
length: 16
DNA: TGTGCCAGCAGCTGGAAAGGGGGAGGGTACACAGATACGCAGTATTTT
CDR3: CASSWKGGGYTDTQYF

D: TRBD1
V: TRBV5-1
J: TRBJ1-6
size: .
length: 15
DNA: TGCGCCAGCAGCCTCGACAGGGGAAGGCATTCACCCCTCCACTTT
CDR3: CASSLDRGRHSPLHF

D: TRBD1
V: TRBV11-3
J: TRBJ2-7
size: .
length: 15
DNA: TGTGCCAGCAGCTTTGGGACAGGGAGCTCCTACGAGCAGTACTTC
CDR3: CASSFGTGSSYEQYF

D: .
V: TRBV11-2
J: TRBJ1-6
size: .
length: 15
DNA: TGTGCCAGCAGCTTGGGGGCCTTTAAACATTCACCCCTCCACTTT
CDR3: CASSLGAFKHSPLHF

D: .
V: TRBV4-2
J: TRBJ2-7
size: .
length: 15
DNA: TGTGCCAGCAGCCAAGATGTGGGATTAGCCTACGAGCAGTACTTC
CDR3: CASSQDVGLAYEQYF

D: TRBD1
V: TRBV2
J: TRBJ1-2
size: few
length: 12
DNA: TGTGCCAGCTTGACAGGGGGTTATGGCTACACCTTC
CDR3: CASLTGGYGYTF

D: .
V: TRBV10-3
J: TRBJ2-2
size: .
length: 14
DNA: TGTGCCATCGCCGGGGGTACGAACACCGGGGAGCTGTTTTTT
CDR3: CAIAGGTNTGELFF

D: TRBD1
V: TRBV6-5
J: TRBJ1-5
size: .
length: 14
DNA: TGTGCCAGCAGTAGACAGGGGGCTAATCAGCCCCAGCATTTT
CDR3: CASSRQGANQPQHF

D: .
V: TRBV9
J: TRBJ2-2
size: .
length: 15
DNA: TGTGCCAGCAGCGTGCTCGCGGGACTCACCGGGGAGCTGTTTTTT
CDR3: CASSVLAGLTGELFF

D: .
V: TRBV7-2
J: TRBJ2-1
size: .
length: 15
DNA: TGTGCCAGCCTCCCCGGTGGGGGGGCGCGCAATGAGCAGTTCTTC
CDR3: CASLPGGGARNEQFF

D: .
V: TRBV5-4
J: TRBJ1-4
size: .
length: 14
DNA: TGTGCCAGCAGCACGAAGACAGCTAATGAAAAACTGTTTTTT
CDR3: CASSTKTANEKLFF